Listed below are T cell receptor beta chains from one sample, sequenced in a study of T cells after posttransplantation cyclophosphamide. The data were produced by immunoSEQ multiplex PCR, yet TCRdb's version contains in-frame clones alone and is incomplete. The repertoire consists of about 36,000 clones, with about three quarters occurring once and the leading ten covering roughly 8.1%. The sample consisted of CD4+ T cells sorted from blood, taken roughly 250 weeks after a stem cell transplant with posttransplant cyclophosphamide. Every receptor here comes from a female patient in her forties who received an allogeneic stem cell transplant from a related donor, was CMV-positive, and had no GVHD. Some T cells may have originated in the graft donor. Both conserved end residues are part of each CDR3. The D gene is left open where the match is weak. Size tells how often a clone was seen (once, few, many) or the class of an expanded clone, and some rows leave it out.

V	D	size	J	CDR3	DNA
TRBV28	TRBD2	.	TRBJ2-3	CASSFLAGGPRTDTQYF	TGTGCCAGCAGTTTTCTAGCGGGGGGGCCCCGCACAGATACGCAGTATTTT
TRBV10-3	.	.	TRBJ1-2	CAISATGTEGGYTF	TGTGCCATCAGTGCCACCGGGACGGAGGGGGGCTACACCTTC
TRBV6-1	.	.	TRBJ2-7	CASSAVVVRPSYEQYF	TGTGCCAGCAGTGCCGTGGTCGTCAGGCCGTCGTACGAGCAGTACTTC
TRBV19	.	few	TRBJ2-7	CASSIADSSSYEQYF	TGTGCCAGTAGTATCGCTGACAGTTCATCGTACGAGCAGTACTTC
TRBV6-5	TRBD1	.	TRBJ2-1	CASRTGGPRGNEQFF	TGTGCCAGCAGGACAGGGGGCCCCCGGGGGAATGAGCAGTTCTTC
TRBV6-6	.	few	TRBJ2-7	CASSSSYGAYEQYF	TGTGCCAGCAGTTCTTCCTACGGAGCCTACGAGCAGTACTTC
TRBV19	.	.	TRBJ1-2	CASTNLDGGYGYTF	TGTGCCAGTACCAATCTCGACGGGGGGTATGGCTACACCTTC
TRBV5-1	TRBD2	.	TRBJ2-5	CASSLELSGGAETQYF	TGCGCCAGCAGCTTGGAACTCTCCGGGGGGGCAGAGACCCAGTACTTC
TRBV2	.	few	TRBJ2-3	CARSLRDTQYF	TGTGCCAGGAGCCTTCGGGATACGCAGTATTTT
TRBV19	TRBD2	.	TRBJ2-1	CAASSIAGGPYNEQFF	TGTGCCGCATCCTCAATAGCGGGGGGGCCCTACAATGAGCAGTTCTTC
TRBV19	.	.	TRBJ1-2	CASSITSNYGYTF	TGTGCCAGTAGTATAACTTCTAACTATGGCTACACCTTC
TRBV5-5	.	.	TRBJ1-6	CASSLVSVYNSPLHF	TGTGCCAGCAGCTTGGTGAGCGTCTATAATTCACCCCTCCACTTT
TRBV29-1	.	.	TRBJ2-2	CSVPDWDTNTGELFF	TGCAGCGTTCCCGACTGGGACACTAACACCGGGGAGCTGTTTTTT
TRBV6-5	TRBD1	.	TRBJ2-3	CASGTANTDTQYF	TGTGCCAGCGGGACAGCCAACACAGATACGCAGTATTTT
TRBV2	TRBD1	.	TRBJ1-4	CASRGDRAANEKLFF	TGTGCCAGCAGGGGAGACAGGGCGGCTAATGAAAAACTGTTTTTT
TRBV11-3	.	few	TRBJ1-6	CASSSRNSPLHF	TGTGCCAGCAGCTCTAGAAATTCACCCCTCCACTTT
TRBV28	TRBD2	once	TRBJ2-5	CASSPSLAGVNSETQYF	TGTGCCAGCAGTCCGTCACTAGCGGGGGTAAATTCGGAGACCCAGTACTTC
TRBV6-5	TRBD2	.	TRBJ2-7	CASSPAGVASYEQYF	TGTGCCAGCAGTCCTGCGGGAGTAGCTTCCTACGAGCAGTACTTC
TRBV27	TRBD1	.	TRBJ1-6	CASRTGYSYNSPLHF	TGTGCCAGCAGGACAGGGTACTCCTATAATTCACCCCTCCACTTT
TRBV7-2	.	.	TRBJ2-3	CASSRDSYSVGDTQYF	TGTGCCAGCAGCCGGGACTCCTATTCTGTCGGGGATACGCAGTATTTT
TRBV19	.	.	TRBJ1-6	CASSFQGTPPLHF	TGTGCCAGTAGTTTCCAGGGGACCCCACCCCTCCACTTT
TRBV5-1	TRBD1	.	TRBJ1-1	CASSRTGGGTEAFF	TGCGCCAGCAGCAGGACAGGGGGCGGCACTGAAGCTTTCTTT
TRBV18	.	.	TRBJ2-7	CASSPPRVESSYEQYF	TGTGCCAGCTCACCACCTCGGGTAGAAAGCTCCTACGAGCAGTACTTC
TRBV18	.	.	TRBJ1-1	CASSPPELNTEAFF	TGTGCCAGCTCACCACCGGAGTTGAACACTGAAGCTTTCTTT
TRBV14	TRBD1	.	TRBJ1-1	CASSLSHRGLSEAFF	TGTGCCAGCAGCCTTTCCCACAGGGGATTGTCTGAAGCTTTCTTT
TRBV11-1	.	.	TRBJ2-2	CASSPTSMVNTGELFF	TGTGCCAGCAGCCCAACTTCCATGGTGAACACCGGGGAGCTGTTTTTT
TRBV19	TRBD1	.	TRBJ1-5	CASSGLQGPNQPQHF	TGTGCCAGTAGTGGGTTACAGGGGCCGAATCAGCCCCAGCATTTT
TRBV7-3	TRBD2	.	TRBJ2-1	CASSLIAGGEQFF	TGTGCCAGCAGCTTAATTGCGGGGGGTGAGCAGTTCTTC
TRBV11-3	.	.	TRBJ1-1	CASSLGGNTEAFF	TGTGCCAGCAGCTTAGGAGGGAACACTGAAGCTTTCTTT
TRBV5-1	TRBD2	once	TRBJ2-3	CASSLTSVSTDTQYF	TGCGCCAGCAGCTTAACTAGCGTAAGCACAGATACGCAGTATTTT
TRBV4-1	TRBD1	.	TRBJ1-4	CASTTTGSEKLFF	TGCGCCAGCACCACGACAGGGAGTGAAAAACTGTTTTTT
TRBV27	TRBD1	.	TRBJ2-7	CASSLLVGVGQRLYEQYF	TGTGCCAGCAGTTTATTGGTCGGGGTGGGACAGAGACTCTACGAGCAGTACTTC
TRBV4-2	TRBD2	.	TRBJ2-2	CASSQDKSGLAKNTGELFF	TGTGCCAGCAGCCAAGATAAGTCCGGACTAGCGAAGAACACCGGGGAGCTGTTTTTT
TRBV7-8	TRBD1	.	TRBJ1-1	CASSLAGTANTEAFF	TGTGCCAGCAGCCTCGCCGGGACAGCGAACACTGAAGCTTTCTTT
TRBV7-9	TRBD1	.	TRBJ2-3	CASSHRDRLTDTQYF	TGTGCCAGCAGTCACCGGGACAGGCTAACAGATACGCAGTATTTT
TRBV7-2	.	.	TRBJ2-1	CASSLRQGNINEQFF	TGTGCCAGCAGCTTAAGGCAGGGAAATATCAATGAGCAGTTCTTC
TRBV28	.	.	TRBJ2-7	CASSLRSRGRYEQYF	TGTGCCAGCAGTTTAAGGAGCAGGGGACGGTACGAGCAGTACTTC
TRBV7-2	.	.	TRBJ2-4	CASSLQVLLAKNIQYF	TGTGCCAGCAGCTTACAGGTTCTTCTAGCCAAAAACATTCAGTACTTC
TRBV5-4	.	.	TRBJ2-5	CASSSTQGGGETQYF	TGTGCCAGCAGCTCAACACAGGGCGGCGGGGAGACCCAGTACTTC
TRBV9	.	.	TRBJ2-7	CASSEGGGRAYEQYF	TGTGCCAGCAGCGAGGGAGGGGGGAGAGCCTACGAGCAGTACTTC
TRBV10-3	TRBD2	.	TRBJ2-1	CAIGGGDYEQFF	TGTGCCATCGGCGGGGGGGATTATGAGCAGTTCTTC
TRBV7-9	.	.	TRBJ1-4	CASSLEAGTNEKLFF	TGTGCCAGCAGCTTAGAGGCGGGGACTAATGAAAAACTGTTTTTT
TRBV5-4	.	.	TRBJ2-3	CASSNPGGGLSDTQYF	TGTGCCAGCAGCAACCCTGGGGGGGGCCTTTCAGATACGCAGTATTTT
TRBV5-1	.	.	TRBJ1-1	CASSLGTANTEAFF	TGCGCCAGCAGCTTGGGGACAGCGAACACTGAAGCTTTCTTT
TRBV7-2	.	.	TRBJ1-2	CASSLVGRGNYGYTF	TGTGCCAGCAGCTTAGTGGGGCGCGGTAACTATGGCTACACCTTC
TRBV6-4	TRBD1	.	TRBJ2-3	CASSVEDRADTQYF	TGTGCCAGCAGTGTAGAGGACAGGGCCGATACGCAGTATTTT
TRBV5-1	TRBD1	.	TRBJ1-1	CASSSGTGLINTEAFF	TGCGCCAGCAGCAGCGGGACAGGATTGATAAACACTGAAGCTTTCTTT
TRBV9	TRBD1	.	TRBJ2-7	CASSARDRAEQYF	TGTGCCAGCAGCGCCCGGGACAGGGCCGAGCAGTACTTC
TRBV11-3	TRBD2	.	TRBJ2-7	CASSPTHGGGYEQYF	TGTGCCAGCAGCCCCACCCATGGGGGGGGTTACGAGCAGTACTTC